Below are 27 T cell receptor beta chains sequenced from a single sample in a study of Ad26.COV2.S vaccination and SARS-CoV-2 variants. Measured with immunoSEQ multiplex PCR; TCRdb has only the in-frame clones, and not every one. The table includes 300,000 to 400,000 clones, over 75% detected once. Specified treatment: some 20 received Ad26.COV2.S at low or high dose, single or two shots; 5 received placebo; per-sample allocation not given. Repertoires come from day 63 after the first vaccine or placebo injection. The sample here was peripheral blood, taken in a trial of Ad26.COV2.S vaccine versus placebo. These receptors were taken from a person between 18 and 59 years old who received the Ad26.COV2.S COVID-19 vaccine or a placebo.

This chain joins TRBV29-1 and TRBJ2-5, with D possibly matching TRBD1 (6 bases). Trimming removed 5 bases at V and 0 bases at J, with 16 bases between. The CDR3 has 15 residues. Germline V CDR1 and CDR2: SQVTM, ANQGSEA. The CDR3 nucleotides read TGCAGCGTTAAAATAACCGGGACAAACCAAGAGACCCAGTACTTC. Its translation is CSVKITGTNQETQYF.

This chain joins TRBV19 and TRBJ2-3; a weak D match, TRBD2 (7 bases). Germline V gives CDR1 LNHDA, CDR2 SQIVND (reference sequence). V lost 7 bases and J 0 bases, leaving 17 bases between the germline ends. This CDR3 has 16 amino acids. The CDR3: CASTERGGASTDTQYF. DNA of the CDR3: TGTGCCAGTACCGAAAGGGGGGGGGCCAGCACAGATACGCAGTATTTT.

J is TRBJ1-2 and V is TRBV7-6, with D unclear. This CDR3 is built from 14 residues. V shed 1 base and J shed 3 bases, with 9 bases lying between them. In germline, CDR1 is SGHVS, CDR2 FNYEAQ. The DNA for the CDR3 is TGTGCCAGCAGCTTAGAGGTAGAAGACTATGGCTACACCTTC. Encoded protein: CASSLEVEDYGYTF. Full variable domain (outside the CDR3, taken from reference TRBV7-6 and TRBJ1-2): GAGVSQSPRYKVTKRGQDVALRCDPISGHVSLYWYRQALGQGPEFLTYFNYEAQQDKSGLPNDRFSAERPEGSISTLTIQRTEQRDSAMYRCASSLEVEDYGYTFGSGTRLTVV.

The CDR3 DNA reads TGTGCCAGCAGCGTACAGGGAAGAGGCGGCTACACCTTC. This encodes CASSVQGRGGYTF. The gene calls are TRBV12-3 or TRBV12-4 and TRBJ1-2; TRBD1 is a possible D gene (6 bases). V lost 6 bases to trimming and J lost 8 bases, with 16 bases between them. The CDR3 sequence is 13 residues long.

J is TRBJ1-1 and V is TRBV19, with D hard to call. The CDR3 is 14 amino acids. Germline V CDR1 and CDR2: LNHDA, SQIVND (reference sequence). V lost 3 bases, J lost 0 bases, and 8 bases lay in between. The CDR3 bases are TGTGCCAGTAGTATCTGGCGCATGAACACTGAAGCTTTCTTT. Protein product: CASSIWRMNTEAFF.

The CDR3 is CSVVPQGQGSYEQYF. DNA of the CDR3: TGCAGCGTTGTACCCCAGGGACAGGGTTCCTACGAGCAGTACTTC. This chain joins TRBV29-1 and TRBJ2-7; 9 bases are a match to TRBD1. CDR1 is SQVTM and CDR2 is ANQGSEA in the germline V gene. This CDR3 spans 15 amino acids. With 4 bases clipped from V and 1 base from J, the junction kept 8 bases outside the gene matches.

The chain uses TRBV12-3 or TRBV12-4 and TRBJ1-2; TRBD1 agrees at 7 bases. This CDR3 spans 13 amino acids. Losses at the gene ends were 9 bases for V and 0 bases for J; bases not matched to a gene: 4. The CDR3, as DNA: TGTGCCAGTGGGACAGAAGCTAACTATGGCTACACCTTC. Translated: CASGTEANYGYTF.

The rearrangement uses TRBV27 and TRBJ1-1; the match to TRBD1 covers 9 bases. This CDR3 has 14 amino acids. From germline, CDR1 is MNHEY and CDR2 SMNVEV (reference sequence). V trimming: 0 bases; J trimming: 4 bases; junction bases outside the gene matches: 0. The CDR3 sequence is CASSLSDRGTEAFF. CDR3 nucleotides: TGTGCCAGCAGTTTATCGGACAGGGGCACTGAAGCTTTCTTT.

The chain uses TRBV7-8 and TRBJ1-1, with D possibly matching TRBD1 (6 bases). CDR1 and CDR2 from the germline V gene are SGHVS and FQNEAQ. The CDR3 has 11 residues. V was pared by 5 bases and J by 9 bases, with 10 bases between. CDR3 nucleotides: TGTGCCAGCAGCCCCGGGACAAAAGCTTTCTTT. Protein: CASSPGTKAFF.

This sequence joins TRBV29-1 and TRBJ1-1, with TRBD1 as a possible D gene (6 bases). Germline V CDR1 and CDR2: SQVTM, ANQGSEA. V lost 1 base and J lost 4, with 10 bases in between. CDR3 length: 13 amino acids. The CDR3 DNA reads TGCAGCGTTGAAGGGACAGCCTCCACTGAAGCTTTCTTT. It is translated as CSVEGTASTEAFF.

The chain is built from TRBV11-1 and TRBJ2-2; D remains unclear. The V gene lost 0 bases and the J gene lost 5 bases, with 7 bases spanning the gap. This CDR3 is 14 amino acids long. The germline V gene has CDR1 SGHAT and CDR2 FQDESV (reference sequence). The DNA for the CDR3 is TGTGCCAGCAGCTTAGCTTCTCAAACCGGGGAGCTGTTTTTT. Translation gives CASSLASQTGELFF.

V gene TRBV7-2 combines with J gene TRBJ2-1, with 13 bases matching TRBD2. Germline V CDR1 and CDR2: SGHTA, FQGNSA. J gave up 3 bases and V 5 bases, and 4 bases lay outside the gene matches. The CDR3 is 16 amino acids. In DNA form, the CDR3 reads TGTGCCAGCAGCGGGAGACTAGCGGGGGGCTACAATGAGCAGTTCTTC. As protein: CASSGRLAGGYNEQFF. Together with reference TRBV7-2 and TRBJ2-1, the CDR3 gives the full variable domain: GAGVSQSPSNKVTEKGKDVELRCDPISGHTALYWYRQSLGQGLEFLIYFQGNSAPDKSGLPSDRFSAERTGGSVSTLTIQRTQQEDSAVYLCASSGRLAGGYNEQFFGPGTRLTVL.

The genes are TRBV18 and TRBJ1-5; tentatively, D is TRBD1 (6 bases). The CDR3 contains 15 residues. With 5 bases removed from V and 0 bases from J, the gap between germline ends came to 11 bases. In germline, CDR1 is KGHSH, CDR2 LQKENI. CDR3 in amino acids: CASSVGQYSNQPQHF. In DNA form, the CDR3 reads TGTGCCAGCTCAGTCGGACAGTATAGCAATCAGCCCCAGCATTTT.

The CDR3 reads CAWGTGGAPDTQYF. CDR3 DNA: TGTGCCTGGGGGACAGGGGGTGCCCCAGATACGCAGTATTTT. This chain connects TRBV30 to TRBJ2-3, with 11 bases identical to TRBD1. Germline V gene sequence: CDR1 GTSNPN, CDR2 SVGIG (reference sequence). The CDR3 sequence is 14 residues long. Losses at the gene ends were 5 bases for V and 4 bases for J; bases not matched to a gene: 5.

This clone is a singleton in its sample. V gene TRBV7-3 combines with J gene TRBJ2-2, with TRBD1 matching 9 bases. Germline lookup yields CDR1 SGHTA and CDR2 FQGTGA. The CDR3 consists of 15 residues. J lost 4 bases, V lost 5 bases, and 5 bases had no gene match. In nucleotides, the CDR3 is TGTGCCAGCAGCGCGGGACAGGGCGGCACCGGGGAGCTGTTTTTT. It is translated as CASSAGQGGTGELFF.

J is TRBJ1-1 and V is TRBV6-5; tentative D call: TRBD1 (6 bases). V was trimmed by 9 bases and J by 10 bases, leaving 15 bases between them. This CDR3 contains 11 residues. Germline V CDR1 and CDR2: MNHEY, SVGAGI. The CDR3 region has the DNA TGTGCCAGTGGACCTCAGGGGTCAGCTTTCTTT. It specifies CASGPQGSAFF.

The J gene is TRBJ1-1, the V gene TRBV30; D is unclear. The V gene's germline CDR1 is GTSNPN and CDR2 SVGIG (reference sequence). V lost 3 bases, J lost 0 bases, and 14 bases lay in between. The CDR3 runs to 15 residues. The CDR3 DNA follows: TGTGCCTGGAGGATGGACCGACCAATGAACACTGAAGCTTTCTTT. Encoded protein: CAWRMDRPMNTEAFF.

The rearrangement joins TRBV10-3 to TRBJ2-7; possibly TRBD2 for D (6 bases). CDR1 and CDR2 (germline): ENHRY, SYGVKD. Trimming cost V 0 bases and J 1 base, with 13 bases left between them. The CDR3 is 16 amino acids. CDR3 protein: CAISESRQEGSYEQYF. CDR3 DNA sequence: TGTGCCATCAGTGAGTCGCGGCAGGAGGGGTCCTACGAGCAGTACTTC.

The V gene is TRBV12-5, the J gene TRBJ2-1; maybe TRBD2 (6 bases). The CDR3 is made up of 14 amino acids. V lost 0 bases, J lost 11 bases, and 14 bases lay in between. Germline V gene sequence: CDR1 LGHNT, CDR2 FRNRAP. This CDR3 reads CASGLVLLAPKQFF. Here the CDR3 DNA reads TGTGCTAGTGGTTTGGTACTACTAGCCCCGAAGCAGTTCTTC.

V usage is TRBV16 and J usage is TRBJ2-3; D perhaps matches TRBD2 (6 bases). CDR1 and CDR2 from the germline V gene are KGHSY and FQNENV. This CDR3 is 16 amino acids long. V gave up 4 bases and J gave up 3 bases, with 17 bases separating them. The CDR3 here is CASSPNSGLATDTQYF. The DNA for the CDR3 is TGTGCCAGCAGCCCCAACTCGGGGCTAGCGACAGATACGCAGTATTTT.

The V and J genes are TRBV5-1 and TRBJ2-1; D uncertain. Trimming removed 1 base at V and 1 base at J, with 9 bases between. Germline lookup yields CDR1 SGHRS and CDR2 YFSETQ. There are 15 residues in the CDR3. CDR3 nucleotides: TGCGCCAGCAGCTTGTCTATACAGTCCTACAATGAGCAGTTCTTC. Protein: CASSLSIQSYNEQFF. The complete variable domain, with remaining parts taken from reference TRBV5-1 and TRBJ2-1, reads KAGVTQTPRYLIKTRGQQVTLSCSPISGHRSVSWYQQTPGQGLQFLFEYFSETQRNKGNFPGRFSGRQFSNSRSEMNVSTLELGDSALYLCASSLSIQSYNEQFFGPGTRLTVL.

The chain couples TRBV5-1 to TRBJ1-1; TRBD1 matches at 9 bases. Germline loops: CDR1 SGHRS, CDR2 YFSETQ. The J segment lost 6 bases and the V segment lost 2 bases, leaving 5 bases of the junction unmatched. The CDR3 sequence is 14 residues long. In DNA, the CDR3 is TGCGCCAGCAGCTTACAGGGGGCGATCGCTGAAGCTTTCTTT. Protein: CASSLQGAIAEAFF.

V is TRBV6-1 and J is TRBJ1-2, with D maybe TRBD1 (5 bases). V lost 2 bases to trimming and J lost 7 bases, with 11 bases between them. Germline-derived CDR1 and CDR2 are MNHNS and SASEGT. There are 13 residues in the CDR3. CDR3 sequence: CASSEQGIRGYTF. CDR3 sequence (DNA): TGTGCCAGCAGTGAACAGGGAATACGTGGCTACACCTTC.

The rearrangement joins TRBV7-2 to TRBJ1-2, with 11 bases identical to TRBD1. The CDR3 is made up of 15 amino acids. V shed 7 bases and J 5 bases; nucleotides not matched to a gene: 9. The germline V gene has CDR1 SGHTA and CDR2 FQGNSA. CDR3: CASTRTGGGLYGYTF. The CDR3 nucleotides read TGTGCCAGCACCCGGACAGGGGGCGGTCTGTATGGCTACACCTTC.

This chain joins TRBV18 and TRBJ1-6, with 9 bases fitting TRBD1. This CDR3 is built from 15 residues. J gave up 4 bases and V 4 bases, and 2 bases lay outside the gene matches. The germline CDR1 and CDR2 sequences are KGHSH and LQKENI. The CDR3 bases are TGTGCCAGCTCACGGACAGGGGCGTATAATTCACCCCTCCACTTT. It specifies CASSRTGAYNSPLHF.

The chain has TRBV6-5 and TRBJ2-7; 8 bases are a match to TRBD2. The CDR3 has 14 amino acids. The germline gives CDR1 MNHEY, CDR2 SVGAGI. The V segment lost 6 bases and the J segment 0 bases; nucleotides outside the gene matches: 4. The CDR3, as DNA: TGTGCCAGCAGGACTAGCGAGTCCTCCTACGAGCAGTACTTC. It encodes CASRTSESSYEQYF.

V usage is TRBV10-1 and J usage is TRBJ1-3; 9 bases agree with TRBD1. The junction had 7 bases not matched to a gene; V was cut back by 7 bases and J by 0 bases. The CDR3 totals 16 residues. Germline assignment: CDR1 WNHNN and CDR2 SYGVQD (reference sequence). CDR3 bases: TGCGCCAGCAATTGGACAGGGGCCTACTCTGGAAACACCATATATTTT. It encodes CASNWTGAYSGNTIYF.